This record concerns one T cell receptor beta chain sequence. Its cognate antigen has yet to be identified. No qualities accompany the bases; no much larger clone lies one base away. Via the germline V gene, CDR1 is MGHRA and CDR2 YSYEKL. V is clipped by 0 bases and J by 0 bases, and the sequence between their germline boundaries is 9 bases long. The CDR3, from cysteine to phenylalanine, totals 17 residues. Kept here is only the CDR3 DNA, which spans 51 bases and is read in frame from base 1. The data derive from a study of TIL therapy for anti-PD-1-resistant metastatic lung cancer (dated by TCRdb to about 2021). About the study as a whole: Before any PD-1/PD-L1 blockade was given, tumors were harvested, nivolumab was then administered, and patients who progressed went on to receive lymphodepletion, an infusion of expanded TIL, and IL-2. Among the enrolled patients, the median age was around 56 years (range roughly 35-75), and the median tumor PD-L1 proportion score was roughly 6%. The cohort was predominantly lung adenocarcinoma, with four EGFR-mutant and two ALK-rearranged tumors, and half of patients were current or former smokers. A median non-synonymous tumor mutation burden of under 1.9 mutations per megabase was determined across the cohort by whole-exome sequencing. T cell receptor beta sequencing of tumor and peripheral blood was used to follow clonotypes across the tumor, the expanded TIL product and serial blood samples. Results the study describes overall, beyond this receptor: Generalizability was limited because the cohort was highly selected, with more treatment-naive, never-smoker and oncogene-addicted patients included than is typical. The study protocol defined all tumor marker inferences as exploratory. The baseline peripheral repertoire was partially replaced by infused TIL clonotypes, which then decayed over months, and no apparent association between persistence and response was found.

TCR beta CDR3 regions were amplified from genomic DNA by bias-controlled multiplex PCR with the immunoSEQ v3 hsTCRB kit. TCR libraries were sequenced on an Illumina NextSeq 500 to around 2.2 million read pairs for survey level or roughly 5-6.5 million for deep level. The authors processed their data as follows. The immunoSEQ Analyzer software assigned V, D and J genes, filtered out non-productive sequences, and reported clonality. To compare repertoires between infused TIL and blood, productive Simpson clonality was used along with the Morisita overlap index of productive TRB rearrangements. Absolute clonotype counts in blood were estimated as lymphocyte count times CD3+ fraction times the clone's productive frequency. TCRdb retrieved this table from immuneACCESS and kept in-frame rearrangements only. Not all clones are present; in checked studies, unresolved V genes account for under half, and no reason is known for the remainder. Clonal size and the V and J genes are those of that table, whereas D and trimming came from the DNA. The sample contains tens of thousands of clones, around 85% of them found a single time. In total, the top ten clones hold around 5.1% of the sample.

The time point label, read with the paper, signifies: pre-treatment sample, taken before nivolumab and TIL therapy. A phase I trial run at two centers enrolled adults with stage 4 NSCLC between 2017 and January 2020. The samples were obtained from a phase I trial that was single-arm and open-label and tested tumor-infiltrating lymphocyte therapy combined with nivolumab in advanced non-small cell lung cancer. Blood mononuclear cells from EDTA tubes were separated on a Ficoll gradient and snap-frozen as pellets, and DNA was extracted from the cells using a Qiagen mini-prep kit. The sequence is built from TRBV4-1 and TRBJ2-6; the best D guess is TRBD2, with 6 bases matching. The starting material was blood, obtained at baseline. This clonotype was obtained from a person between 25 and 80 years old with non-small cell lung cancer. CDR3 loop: CASSQDEGGSGANVLTF. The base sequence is TGCGCCAGCAGCCAAGATGAGGGAGGCTCTGGGGCCAACGTCCTGACTTTC.